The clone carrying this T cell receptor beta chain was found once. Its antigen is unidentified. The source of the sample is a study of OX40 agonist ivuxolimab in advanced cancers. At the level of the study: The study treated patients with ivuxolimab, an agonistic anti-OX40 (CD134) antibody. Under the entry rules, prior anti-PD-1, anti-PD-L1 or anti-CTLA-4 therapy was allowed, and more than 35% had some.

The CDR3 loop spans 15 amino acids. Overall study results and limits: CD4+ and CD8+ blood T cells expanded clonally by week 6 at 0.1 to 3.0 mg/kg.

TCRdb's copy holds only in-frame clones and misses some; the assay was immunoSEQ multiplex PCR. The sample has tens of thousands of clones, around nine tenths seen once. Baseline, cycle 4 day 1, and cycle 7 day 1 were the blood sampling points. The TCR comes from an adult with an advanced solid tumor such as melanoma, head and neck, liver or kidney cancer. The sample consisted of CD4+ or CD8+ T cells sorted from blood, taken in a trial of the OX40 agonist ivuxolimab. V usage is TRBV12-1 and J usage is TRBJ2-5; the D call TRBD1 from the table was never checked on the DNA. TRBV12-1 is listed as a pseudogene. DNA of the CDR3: TGTGCCAGCAGCGGCTGGGACAGGGGAGAGGAGACCCAGTACTTC. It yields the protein CASSGWDRGEETQYF.